These T cell receptor beta chains were read from a single sample in a study of blood T cell repertoires in COVID-19. Libraries were prepared by immunoSEQ multiplex PCR; TCRdb keeps only in-frame clonotypes and omits some of them. The profile shows around 75,000 clones, around nine tenths of them singletons. Sequencing was carried out using peripheral blood. The receptor set was obtained from a human donor in a cohort sampled during active COVID-19. Each CDR3 is given with its conserved first and last residue. A D gene is named only where the DNA matches it firmly. The listing skips clone size in some rows; elsewhere it reads once, few, many or a size class.

TRBV11-1	NA	TRBJ2-1	NA	CASSLGGSSGYNEQFF	TGTGCCAGCAGCCTAGGGGGGAGCAGCGGGTACAATGAGCAGTTCTTC
TRBV5-6	TRBD1	TRBJ2-5	NA	CASSQTGFQETQYF	TGTGCCAGCAGCCAGACAGGGTTCCAAGAGACCCAGTACTTC
TRBV7-8	NA	TRBJ1-5	few	CASSLLGVGSYSNQPQHF	TGTGCCAGCAGCTTACTCGGGGTCGGCAGTTATAGCAATCAGCCCCAGCATTTT
TRBV27	TRBD2	TRBJ2-7	NA	CASSLGLAGGGEQYF	TGTGCCAGCAGCCTTGGACTAGCGGGAGGAGGAGAGCAGTACTTC
TRBV3-1/TRBV3-2	NA	TRBJ2-7	NA	CASSQGRIDYEQYF	TGTGCCAGCAGCCAAGGGAGAATTGATTACGAGCAGTACTTC
TRBV7-2	NA	TRBJ2-3	NA	CASSLGPGTDTQYF	TGTGCCAGCAGCTTAGGACCGGGGACAGATACGCAGTATTTT
TRBV18	TRBD2	TRBJ2-7	few	CASSRGEEGYEQYF	TGTGCCAGCAGCCGGGGGGAGGAAGGCTACGAGCAGTACTTC
TRBV6-6	TRBD1	TRBJ2-7	once	CASSRTGNEQYF	TGTGCCAGCAGTCGGACAGGGAACGAGCAGTACTTC
TRBV18	TRBD1	TRBJ2-1	NA	CASSPRSGTVNNEQFF	TGTGCCAGCTCACCAAGATCCGGGACAGTGAACAATGAGCAGTTCTTC
TRBV2	NA	TRBJ1-4	NA	CASLRQPTNEKLFF	TGTGCCAGCTTAAGACAGCCAACTAATGAAAAACTGTTTTTT
TRBV28	TRBD1	TRBJ2-7	NA	CASSAGTGGYEQYF	TGTGCCAGCAGTGCCGGGACAGGGGGCTACGAGCAGTACTTC
TRBV13	NA	TRBJ2-7	NA	CASSPFEGGEQYF	TGTGCCAGCAGTCCCTTCGAGGGAGGCGAGCAGTACTTC
TRBV5-1	TRBD2	TRBJ2-5	NA	CASSLGWLAGQETQYF	TGCGCCAGCAGCTTGGGATGGCTAGCGGGACAAGAGACCCAGTACTTC
TRBV5-1	TRBD1	TRBJ2-3	once	CASSTWDRGADTQYF	TGCGCCAGCAGCACCTGGGACAGGGGTGCGGATACGCAGTATTTT
TRBV6-4	TRBD1	TRBJ1-2	NA	CASSDSSLDRDPENYGYTF	TGTGCCAGCAGTGACTCATCACTGGACAGGGATCCTGAAAACTATGGCTACACCTTC